What follows are 8 T cell receptor beta chains derived from one specimen sequenced in a study of vaccination and CD4 T cells after COVID-19. The Oncomine TCR Beta short-read assay was applied to DNA of cultured CD4+ T cells. TCRdb called the PCR reads again in MiXCR, with one record for every CDR3 protein. This repertoire shows roughly 4,800 distinct CDR3 sequences, more than 50% found once; its top ten account for around 33%. Treatment indicated: approximately 10-day PBMC culture with coronavirus spike peptide pools or control peptides (ViraFEST assay). Harvesting of the unexposed donor's CD4+ T cells predated the COVID-19 pandemic (2011-2018). Antigens of these TCRs are unknown. Input material: CD4+ T cells from blood, cultured in vitro. These receptors all stem from a human donor in good health.

This chain links TRBV29-1 with TRBJ1-1; no definite D call. V lost 4 bases, J lost 6 bases, and 15 bases lay in between. Germline assignment: CDR1 SQVTM and CDR2 ANQGSEA. The CDR3 loop spans 13 amino acids. The DNA for the CDR3 is TGCAGCGTTGCGCCGACCGGTTCTCCTGAAGCTTTCTTT. As protein: CSVAPTGSPEAFF.

The genes are TRBV24-1 and TRBJ2-2; 13 bases are shared with TRBD2. Germline CDR1 is KGHDR and CDR2 is SFDVKD. The CDR3 is 17 amino acids. The ends lost 8 bases at V and 6 bases at J; junction bases unmatched: 11. CDR3 sequence reads: CATIGGRGLAGPGELFF. The DNA for the CDR3 is TGTGCCACCATAGGGGGGAGGGGACTAGCGGGACCCGGGGAGCTGTTTTTT.

This clonotype has a handful of counts. The V gene is TRBV6-1, the J gene TRBJ1-2; no reliable D call. The CDR3 spans 14 residues. V lost 0 bases to trimming and J lost 4 bases, with 9 bases between them. CDR1 is MNHNS, CDR2 SASEGT, per germline. CDR3: CASSEANRGYGYTF. In DNA, the CDR3 is TGTGCCAGCAGTGAAGCTAACCGGGGCTATGGCTACACCTTC.

The genes are TRBV7-6 and TRBJ2-1, with D unresolved. Germline CDR1 SGHVS, CDR2 FNYEAQ. Trimming removed 5 bases from V and 4 bases from J, with 12 bases in between. This CDR3 is 14 amino acids long. CDR3 in DNA: TGTGCCAGCAGCGTGAACTCGGCTTACAATGAGCAGTTCTTC. Translating it yields CASSVNSAYNEQFF.

The chain carries TRBV6-5 and TRBJ2-1, with TRBD2 matching over 8 bases. CDR1 and CDR2 (germline): MNHEY, SVGAGI. V lost 1 base, J lost 0 bases, and 5 bases stayed unmatched. The CDR3 totals 17 residues. The CDR3 loop reads CASSYLGGGSSYNEQFF. The CDR3, as DNA: TGTGCCAGCAGTTACTTGGGCGGGGGGAGCTCCTACAATGAGCAGTTCTTC.

This rearrangement joins TRBV20-1 to TRBJ1-5, with TRBD1 identical over 8 bases. V lost 3 bases to trimming and J lost 2 bases; unmatched junction nucleotides: 6. This CDR3 contains 15 residues. Germline values: CDR1 DFQATT, CDR2 SNEGSKA (reference sequence). CDR3 coding DNA: TGCAGTGCTAGGACCCGACAGGGGCGCAATCAGCCCCAGCATTTT. It is translated as CSARTRQGRNQPQHF.

The chain links TRBV15 to TRBJ2-4; 8 bases match TRBD1. The CDR3 has 14 residues. The trim removed 4 bases at V and 6 bases at J, leaving 5 bases unmatched. Germline V lookup: CDR1 LNHNV, CDR2 YYDKDF (reference sequence). DNA for the CDR3: TGTGCCACCAGCACTAGGACAGGGATAAACATTCAGTACTTC. Protein product: CATSTRTGINIQYF.

This chain joins TRBV7-2 and TRBJ2-5; D call uncertain. Trimming took off 5 bases at V and 5 bases at J, with 15 bases between the two ends. CDR3 size: 14 residues. Germline V CDR1 and CDR2: SGHTA, FQGNSA. CDR3 residues: CASSIHPSKETQYF. DNA for the CDR3: TGTGCCAGCAGCATACACCCCAGTAAGGAGACCCAGTACTTC.